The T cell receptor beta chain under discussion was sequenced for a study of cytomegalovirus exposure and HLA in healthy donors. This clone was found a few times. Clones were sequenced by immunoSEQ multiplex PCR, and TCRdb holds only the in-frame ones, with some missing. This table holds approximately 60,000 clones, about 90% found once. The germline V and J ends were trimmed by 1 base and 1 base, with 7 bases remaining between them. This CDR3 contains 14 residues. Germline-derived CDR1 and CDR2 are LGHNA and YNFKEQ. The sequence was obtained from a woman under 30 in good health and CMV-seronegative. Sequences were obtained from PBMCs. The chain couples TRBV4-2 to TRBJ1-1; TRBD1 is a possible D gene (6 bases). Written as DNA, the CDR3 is TGTGCCAGCAGCCAAGGGACAGAGAACACTGAAGCTTTCTTT. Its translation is CASSQGTENTEAFF.